This T cell receptor beta chain was recorded in a study of OX40 agonist ivuxolimab in advanced cancers. The CDR3 spans 16 residues. CDR1 and CDR2 (germline): SGHAT, FQNNGV. With V trimmed by 5 bases and J by 3 bases, 11 bases remained unmatched. The assay was immunoSEQ multiplex PCR, and TCRdb's table has in-frame clones only and misses some. The table includes approximately 63,000 clones, 80% to 90% detected once. The sample in question was CD4+ or CD8+ T cells sorted from blood, obtained in a trial of the OX40 agonist ivuxolimab. The J gene is TRBJ1-1, the V gene TRBV11-2, with 8 bases aligning to TRBD1. This receptor was obtained from an adult with an advanced solid tumor such as melanoma, head and neck, liver or kidney cancer. The CDR3 protein is CASSTPSGDRHTEAFF. In DNA, the CDR3 is TGTGCCAGCAGCACGCCCTCCGGGGACAGGCACACTGAAGCTTTCTTT. Filled out from reference TRBV11-2 and TRBJ1-1, the complete variable domain reads EAGVAQSPRYKIIEKRQSVAFWCNPISGHATLYWYQQILGQGPKLLIQFQNNGVVDDSQLPKDRFSAERLKGVDSTLKIQPAKLEDSAVYLCASSTPSGDRHTEAFFGQGTRLTVV.